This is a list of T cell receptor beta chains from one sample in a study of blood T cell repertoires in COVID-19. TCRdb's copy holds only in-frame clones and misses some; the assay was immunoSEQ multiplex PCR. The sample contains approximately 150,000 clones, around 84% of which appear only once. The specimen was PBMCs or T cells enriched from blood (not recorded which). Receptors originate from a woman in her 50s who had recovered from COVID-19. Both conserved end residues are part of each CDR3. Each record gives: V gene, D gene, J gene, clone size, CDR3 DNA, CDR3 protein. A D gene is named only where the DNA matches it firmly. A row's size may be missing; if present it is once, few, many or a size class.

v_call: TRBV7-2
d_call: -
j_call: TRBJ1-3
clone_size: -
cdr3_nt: TGTGCCAGCAGCCCCGCGGCCGGAGGAAACACCATATATTTT
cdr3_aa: CASSPAAGGNTIYF

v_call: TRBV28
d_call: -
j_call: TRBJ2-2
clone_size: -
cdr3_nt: TGTGCCAGCAGTACAGGCAGGGCGAACACCGGGGAGCTGTTTTTT
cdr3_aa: CASSTGRANTGELFF

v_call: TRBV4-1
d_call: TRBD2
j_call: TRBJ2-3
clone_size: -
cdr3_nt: TGCGCCAGCACCGGACTAGATAATAGGGATACGCAGTATTTT
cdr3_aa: CASTGLDNRDTQYF

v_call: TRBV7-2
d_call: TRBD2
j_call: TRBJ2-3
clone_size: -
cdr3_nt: TGTGCCAGCAGCCTCAAAACTAGCGGGAATACGCAGTATTTT
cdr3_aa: CASSLKTSGNTQYF

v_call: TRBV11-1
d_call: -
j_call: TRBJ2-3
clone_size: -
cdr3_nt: TGTGCCAGCGCGTCGGTTGCGGACTTCACAGATACGCAGTATTTT
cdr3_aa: CASASVADFTDTQYF

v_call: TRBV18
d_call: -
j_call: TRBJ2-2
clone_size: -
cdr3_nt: TGTGCCAGTTCACCAGTAACAGCGAACACCGGGGAGCTGTTTTTT
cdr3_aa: CASSPVTANTGELFF

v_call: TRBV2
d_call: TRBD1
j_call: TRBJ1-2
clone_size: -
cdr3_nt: TGTGCCAGCAGTGGGGACAGAAACTATGGCTACACCTTC
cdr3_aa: CASSGDRNYGYTF

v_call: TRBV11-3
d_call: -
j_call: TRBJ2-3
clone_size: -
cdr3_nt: TGTGCCAGCAGCTTAAGGGGTGGCACAGATACGCAGTATTTT
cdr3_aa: CASSLRGGTDTQYF

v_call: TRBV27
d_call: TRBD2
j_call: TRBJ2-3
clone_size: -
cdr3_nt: TGTGCCAGCAGCCCCTTAGCGGGAGTTCGCACAGATACGCAGTATTTT
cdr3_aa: CASSPLAGVRTDTQYF

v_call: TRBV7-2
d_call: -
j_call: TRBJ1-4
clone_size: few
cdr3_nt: TGTGCCAGCAGCCTCGCACGACATCTTGTAAATGAAAAACTGTTTTTT
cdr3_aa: CASSLARHLVNEKLFF

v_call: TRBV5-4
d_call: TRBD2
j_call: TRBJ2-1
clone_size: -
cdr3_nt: TGTGCCAGCAGCTTGGGGGGCGGGAGCTCCTACAATGAGCAGTTCTTC
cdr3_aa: CASSLGGGSSYNEQFF

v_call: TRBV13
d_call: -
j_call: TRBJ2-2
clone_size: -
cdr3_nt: TGTGCCAGCAGCTTATTTAGTGTACGGAACACCGGGGAGCTGTTTTTT
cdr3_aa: CASSLFSVRNTGELFF

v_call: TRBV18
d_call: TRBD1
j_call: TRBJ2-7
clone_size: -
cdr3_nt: TGTGCCAGCTCACCTGACAGGGTAATTGCCTACGAGCAGTACTTC
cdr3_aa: CASSPDRVIAYEQYF

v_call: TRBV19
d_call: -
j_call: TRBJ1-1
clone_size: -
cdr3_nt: TGTGCCAGTAGTATAGATCTAGGAGGACGAACTGAAGCTTTCTTT
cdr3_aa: CASSIDLGGRTEAFF

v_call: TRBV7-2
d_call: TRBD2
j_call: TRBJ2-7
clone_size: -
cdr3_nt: TGTGCCAGCAAAGCGGGAGGCCTTACCGAGCAGTACTTC
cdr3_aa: CASKAGGLTEQYF

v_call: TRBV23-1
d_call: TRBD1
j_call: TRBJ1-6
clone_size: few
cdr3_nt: TGCGCCAGCAGTAAACCGGACAGGGGGGCTCCACGGAGGAATTCACCCCTCCACTTT
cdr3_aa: CASSKPDRGAPRRNSPLHF

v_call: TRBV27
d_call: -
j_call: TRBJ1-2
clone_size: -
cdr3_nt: TGTGCCAGCAGTTTCAGAAGGGGCTGGTATGGCTACACCTTC
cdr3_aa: CASSFRRGWYGYTF

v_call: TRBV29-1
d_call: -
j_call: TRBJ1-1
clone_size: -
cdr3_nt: TGCAGCGTTGTTCGCTATGCCACTGAAGCTTTCTTT
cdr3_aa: CSVVRYATEAFF

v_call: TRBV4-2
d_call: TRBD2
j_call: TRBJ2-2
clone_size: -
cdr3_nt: TGTGCCAGCAGCCAAGGGACTAGCGGGGTGAACACCGGGGAGCTGTTTTTT
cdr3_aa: CASSQGTSGVNTGELFF

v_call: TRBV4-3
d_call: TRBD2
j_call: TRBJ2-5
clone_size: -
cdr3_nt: TGCGCCAGCAGCCCCGCCTTAGCGGGAGGCCAAGAGACCCAGTACTTC
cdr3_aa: CASSPALAGGQETQYF

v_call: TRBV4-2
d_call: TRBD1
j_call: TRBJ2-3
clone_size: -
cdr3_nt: TGTGCCAGCAGCCCCTTGGGGCAGGGGGCAAGCACAGATACGCAGTATTTT
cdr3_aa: CASSPLGQGASTDTQYF

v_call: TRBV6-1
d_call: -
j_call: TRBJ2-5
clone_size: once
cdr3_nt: TGTGCCAGCAGTGAAGATCAGGGGAGGGTTTCCCAAGAGACCCAGTACTTC
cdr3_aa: CASSEDQGRVSQETQYF

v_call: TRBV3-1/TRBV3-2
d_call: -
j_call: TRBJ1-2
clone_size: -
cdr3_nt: TGTGCCAGCAGCCAAGGGAGCGCCCTGGTGGGCTACACCTTC
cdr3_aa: CASSQGSALVGYTF

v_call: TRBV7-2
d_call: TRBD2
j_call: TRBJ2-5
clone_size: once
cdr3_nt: TGTGCCAGCAGCTTAGCCCCTAGCGGGGGTCAAGAGACCCAGTACTTC
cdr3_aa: CASSLAPSGGQETQYF

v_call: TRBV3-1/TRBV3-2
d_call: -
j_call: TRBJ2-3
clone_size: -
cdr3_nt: TGTGCCAGCAGCCTTCAAGATACGCAGTATTTT
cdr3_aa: CASSLQDTQYF

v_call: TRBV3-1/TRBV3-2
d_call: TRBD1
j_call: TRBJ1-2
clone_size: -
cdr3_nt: TGTGCCAGCAGCCGCATGACAGGGGTTAACTATGGCTACACCTTC
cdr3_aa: CASSRMTGVNYGYTF

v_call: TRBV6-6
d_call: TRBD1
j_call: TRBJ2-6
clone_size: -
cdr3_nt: TGTGCCAGCAGCTCTCCGACTCCGGGACAGGGGGACTCTGGGGCCAACGTCCTGACTTTC
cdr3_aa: CASSSPTPGQGDSGANVLTF

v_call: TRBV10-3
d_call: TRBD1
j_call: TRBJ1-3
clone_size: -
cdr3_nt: TGTGCCATCAGCCCACAGGGGAACGCTGGAAACACCATATATTTT
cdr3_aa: CAISPQGNAGNTIYF

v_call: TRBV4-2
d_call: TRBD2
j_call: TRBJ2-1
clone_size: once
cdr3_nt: TGTGCCAGCAGCCCTAGCGGGGGGTCTTACAATGAGCAGTTCTTC
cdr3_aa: CASSPSGGSYNEQFF

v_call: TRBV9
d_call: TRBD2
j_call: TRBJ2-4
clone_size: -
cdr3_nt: TGTGCCAGCAGCGTAGGGCTAGCGGGAGGGCAGGGCATTCAGTACTTC
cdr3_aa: CASSVGLAGGQGIQYF

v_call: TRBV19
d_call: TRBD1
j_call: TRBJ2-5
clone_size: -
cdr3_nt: TGTGCCAGTAGTCCGAGACAGGGGGCAGAGACCCAGTACTTC
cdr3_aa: CASSPRQGAETQYF

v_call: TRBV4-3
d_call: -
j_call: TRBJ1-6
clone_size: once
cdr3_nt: TGCGCCAGCAGCCAGGTCGGGACAATCGGGAATTCACCCCTCCACTTT
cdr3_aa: CASSQVGTIGNSPLHF

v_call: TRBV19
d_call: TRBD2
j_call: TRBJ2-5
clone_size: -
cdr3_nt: TGTGCCAGTAGTGACACTAGCGGTTCGACCCAGTACTTC
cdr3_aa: CASSDTSGSTQYF

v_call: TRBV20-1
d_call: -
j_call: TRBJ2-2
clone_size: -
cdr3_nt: TGCAGTGCTAGTAGGGGGGGCGGGGAGCTGTTTTTT
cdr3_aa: CSASRGGGELFF

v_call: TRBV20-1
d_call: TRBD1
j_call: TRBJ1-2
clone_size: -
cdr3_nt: TGCAGTGCTAGTTTTTCTGGACAGGGGGCGGATGATGGCTACACCTTC
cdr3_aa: CSASFSGQGADDGYTF

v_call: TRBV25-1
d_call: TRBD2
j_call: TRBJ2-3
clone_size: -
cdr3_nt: TGTGCCAGCGGACAGACTAGCGGGGGGAGAACGCAGTATTTT
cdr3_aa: CASGQTSGGRTQYF

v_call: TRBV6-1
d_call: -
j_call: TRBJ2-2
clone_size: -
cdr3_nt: TGTGCCAGCAGTGCCCGACGGGGAATAATTACGTGGACCGGGGAGCTGTTTTTT
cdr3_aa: CASSARRGIITWTGELFF

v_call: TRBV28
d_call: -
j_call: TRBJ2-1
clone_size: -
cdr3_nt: TGTGCCAGCAGCCAAAGAGGACAGTACAATGAGCAGTTCTTC
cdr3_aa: CASSQRGQYNEQFF

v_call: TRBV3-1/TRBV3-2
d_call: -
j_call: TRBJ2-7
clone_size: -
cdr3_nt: TGTGCCAGCAGCCAGACAGACTACGAGCAGTACTTC
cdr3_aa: CASSQTDYEQYF